These 16 T cell receptor beta chains were sequenced from one sample in a study of blood T cells in healthy people across ages. A second PCR, run for roughly 7 to 12 cycles, used a sample-barcoded 5' primer plus a J-beta primer mix. A single record per CDR3 protein comes from TCRdb applying MiXCR to the 5' RACE reads. The sample records 350,000 to 450,000 distinct CDR3 sequences, about 55% being singletons. Sequenced: blood. The origin of the receptors is a man aged 55 to 70 in good health.

The V gene is TRBV14, the J gene TRBJ2-5; 12 nucleotides match TRBD1. Near its end, the DNA agrees better with TRBJ2-7, so the J call may be wrong. This CDR3 contains 15 residues. The germline CDR1 and CDR2 sequences are SGHDN and FVKESK. CDR3 sequence (DNA): TGTGCCAGCAGAGATACCGGGACAGGGGGCGCCGAGCAGTACTTC. Protein sequence: CASRDTGTGGAEQYF.

V gene TRBV30 combines with J gene TRBJ2-5; TRBD2 matches 8 bases. The CDR3 spans 11 residues. Germline CDR1 reads GTSNPN; CDR2 reads SVGIG (reference sequence). Trimming at V came to 3 bases and at J to 11 bases, leaving 5 bases not matched to a gene. CDR3 in amino acids: CAWSDGGEQYF. CDR3 nucleotides: TGTGCCTGGAGCGACGGGGGGGAGCAGTACTTC.

This clonotype was seen a handful of times. The chain carries TRBV20-1 and TRBJ2-3; TRBD2 matches 7 bases. CDR1 DFQATT and CDR2 SNEGSKA come from the germline V gene (reference sequence). The J segment lost 14 bases and the V segment lost 0 bases, leaving 5 bases of the junction unmatched. This CDR3 is 11 amino acids long. The CDR3 here is CSAREGLGLYF. CDR3 nucleotides: TGCAGTGCTAGAGAAGGACTAGGACTGTATTTT.

The rearrangement uses TRBV4-3 and TRBJ1-4; unclear D gene. V was shortened by 0 bases and J by 6 bases, with 11 bases between the two germline ends. Germline CDR1 reads LGHNA; CDR2 reads YSLEER. This CDR3 contains 15 residues. The CDR3 loop is CASSQDGQADEKLFF. CDR3 sequence (DNA): TGCGCCAGCAGCCAAGATGGCCAGGCGGATGAAAAACTGTTTTTT.

V is TRBV7-2 and J is TRBJ1-2; the D gene is possibly TRBD1 (5 bases). V was pared by 5 bases and J by 8 bases, with 15 bases between. This CDR3 comprises 13 residues. Per germline, CDR1 SGHTA and CDR2 FQGNSA. CDR3 nucleotide sequence: TGTGCCAGCAGCCAACCCCCCGGGGGAGGCTACACCTTC. Translating it yields CASSQPPGGGYTF.

The table lists this clonotype with a few counts. This chain links TRBV7-2 with TRBJ2-1; D remains unclear. The germline V gene has CDR1 SGHTA and CDR2 FQGNSA. The CDR3 consists of 13 residues. V was cut by 5 bases and J by 7 bases, with 12 bases left in between. The CDR3 nucleotides read TGTGCCAGCAGCGCCGAGAATGGTAATGAGCAGTTCTTC. It specifies CASSAENGNEQFF.

The chain recombines TRBV2 with TRBJ2-5; D not certain. The end of the DNA fits TRBJ2-7 better, so the J call may be wrong. The CDR3 spans 11 residues. CDR1 and CDR2 from the germline V gene are SNHLY and FYNNEI. The CDR3 loop is CASSSRVEQYF. The CDR3 nucleotides are TGTGCCAGCAGTTCTCGGGTCGAGCAGTACTTC.

This clonotype came up many times. The J gene is TRBJ2-3, the V gene TRBV5-1; no firm D call. The CDR3 has 14 residues. Trimming cost V 0 bases and J 5 bases, with 10 bases left between them. Per the germline V gene, CDR1 is SGHRS and CDR2 is YFSETQ. The CDR3 here is CASSLAADQDTQYF. CDR3 sequence (DNA): TGCGCCAGCAGCTTGGCGGCGGACCAAGATACGCAGTATTTT. The full variable domain, with the rest looked up from reference TRBV5-1 and TRBJ2-3, is KAGVTQTPRYLIKTRGQQVTLSCSPISGHRSVSWYQQTPGQGLQFLFEYFSETQRNKGNFPGRFSGRQFSNSRSEMNVSTLELGDSALYLCASSLAADQDTQYFGPGTRLTVL.

This clonotype was detected a few times. V and J are TRBV29-1 and TRBJ2-7, with no clear D. Trimming stripped 0 bases from V and 3 bases from J, with 15 bases between. The CDR3 consists of 15 residues. Germline loops: CDR1 SQVTM, CDR2 ANQGSEA. CDR3 coding DNA: TGCAGCGTTGAAGAGGGTCGGCAGAAACGCTACGAGCAGTACTTC. This gives the protein CSVEEGRQKRYEQYF.

As concerns this clonotype: A junction end diverges from the germline sequence, so it may reflect a read error. The chain recombines TRBV6-6 with TRBJ2-5; perhaps D is TRBD1 or TRBD2 (6 bases each). The end of the DNA aligns better with TRBJ2-7, so the J call may be wrong. CDR1 and CDR2 from the germline V gene are MNHNY and SVGAGI (reference sequence). The CDR3 has 16 amino acids. The CDR3 reads CASSPITRTAGYEQYF. CDR3 DNA: TGCGCCAGCAGTCCGATCACGCGGACAGCGGGCTACGAGCAGTACTTC.

The chain uses TRBV28 and TRBJ2-5; 12 nucleotides agree with TRBD2. The length of the CDR3 is 16 residues. CDR1 and CDR2 (germline): MDHEN, SYDVKM. With V trimmed by 2 bases and J by 11 bases, 12 bases remained unmatched. The CDR3 DNA reads TGTGCCAGCAGTTTACCTAGCGGGAGGGTTCGGGATGAGCAGTACTTC. This codes for CASSLPSGRVRDEQYF.

The rearrangement uses TRBV7-2 and TRBJ2-4; TRBD1 matches 10 bases. V lost 1 base, J lost 8 bases, and 5 bases stayed unmatched. The CDR3 covers 15 residues. The germline V gene has CDR1 SGHTA and CDR2 FQGNSA. The CDR3 DNA is TGTGCCAGCAGCTTAGTTGGGGGACAGGGGCACATTCAGTACTTC. The encoded protein is CASSLVGGQGHIQYF.

The V call is TRBV20-1, the J call TRBJ2-1; possibly TRBD2 for D (5 bases). V was clipped by 5 bases and J by 2 bases, with 13 bases between them. In germline, CDR1 is DFQATT, CDR2 SNEGSKA (reference sequence). The CDR3 consists of 14 residues. CDR3: CSAPTRNTYNEQFF. In DNA form, the CDR3 reads TGCAGTGCTCCCACTAGAAATACCTACAATGAGCAGTTCTTC.

This clonotype has just one count. At one of its ends the junction is not consistent with the germline gene, which may arise from a read error. J is TRBJ2-7 and V is TRBV28, with 7 bases identical to TRBD2. Germline V gene sequence: CDR1 MDHEN, CDR2 SYDVKM. This CDR3 is 15 amino acids long. CDR3 nucleotide sequence: TGTGCCAGCCTCCCCGGCGCGACTAGCAGCTACGAACAGTACTTC. Its protein product is CASLPGATSSYEQYF.

The chain recombines TRBV20-1 with TRBJ2-1, with 8 nucleotides matching TRBD2. Trimming took 2 bases from V and 6 from J; bases not matched to a gene: 12. This CDR3 is 16 amino acids long. Germline lookup yields CDR1 DFQATT and CDR2 SNEGSKA (reference sequence). CDR3 nucleotide sequence: TGCAGTGCTAGATCCCCCACTAGCGGAAATGTCAATGAGCAGTTCTTC. It yields the protein CSARSPTSGNVNEQFF.

This clonotype was found a few times. The J gene is TRBJ2-1, the V gene TRBV11-2; 11 bases are a match to TRBD2. Matching the DNA end better, TRBJ2-7 makes the J call doubtful. Per the germline V gene, CDR1 is SGHAT and CDR2 is FQNNGV. CDR3 length equals 15 residues. CDR3 nucleotides: TGTGCCAGCAGCTCTACGGGACTAGCGGACAATGAGCAGTACTTC. This sequence encodes CASSSTGLADNEQYF.